This T cell receptor (beta chain) stems from a study of OX40 agonist ivuxolimab in advanced cancers. Study-wide findings and caveats: The mean number of expanded clones was higher in CD8+ T cells than in CD4+.

Some clones are missing from TCRdb's copy, which holds only in-frame ones; the method was immunoSEQ multiplex PCR. The table lists approximately 6,600 clones, roughly 84% of them singletons. A remark on this clone: What it recognizes is unknown.

Germline-derived CDR1 and CDR2 are LNHDA and SQIVND (reference sequence). The CDR3 is made up of 13 amino acids. Trimming stripped 6 bases from V and 4 bases from J, with 12 bases between. The clonotype comes from an adult with an advanced solid tumor such as melanoma, head and neck, liver or kidney cancer. V usage is TRBV19 and J usage is TRBJ1-1; D uncertain. Sequenced here: CD4+ or CD8+ T cells sorted from blood, sampled in a trial of the OX40 agonist ivuxolimab. CDR3 amino acids: CASSKSGTTEAFF. CDR3 in DNA: TGTGCCAGTAGCAAATCGGGAACCACTGAAGCTTTCTTT. Supplemented by reference TRBV19 and TRBJ1-1, the full variable domain reads DGGITQSPKYLFRKEGQNVTLSCEQNLNHDAMYWYRQDPGQGLRLIYYSQIVNDFQKGDIAEGYSVSREKKESFPLTVTSAQKNPTAFYLCASSKSGTTEAFFGQGTRLTVV.